The source of this T cell receptor beta chain is a study of CD4 T cells in relation to SARS-CoV-2 and coronaviruses (dated by TCRdb to the early 2020s). The study in broad terms: Shared crossreactive spike epitopes were mapped to their HLA restriction using patient-derived lymphoblastoid cell lines. Memory CD4+ T cell crossreactivity between SARS-CoV-2 and common cold coronavirus spike proteins was assessed at the TCR clonotype level in the study. Expansion assays from other donors in the study were sequenced with a different, Illumina-based TCR-beta assay. The Adaptive Biotechnologies TCR-sequencing kit was used for samples from a few pre-COVID donors and for the naive versus memory experiments, whereas the other data were Illumina-based. Beyond this particular receptor, the publication reports: Compared with monoreactive clones, crossreactive clones had significantly weaker SARS-CoV-2-driven expansion, a result consistent with antigenic imprinting. Roughly 70% of donors had memory CD4+ clonotypes that crossrecognized SARS-CoV-2 and at least one common cold coronavirus spike. No donor contributed both pre-pandemic and post-infection samples, which limited tracing the source of pre-existing responses. The study was constrained by small numbers of patients and of tested TCRs. Sequencing of naive versus memory cells indicated that the assay detects memory recall responses, not primary responses primed during culture. Crossreactivity analysis centred on spike protein, so crossreactivity against other viral proteins was not assessed.

This clone appeared once. Its antigen target is currently unknown. No quality values exist for individual bases; no much larger clone is one base distant. Deep-resolution immunoSEQ TCR-beta sequencing was performed on DNA from uncultured naive and memory CD4+ T cells. The study's processing was this. Preprocessing removed nonproductive sequences and CDR3s not starting with C, not ending with F or W, or shorter than 7 amino acids. Cultured and uncultured naive and memory CD4+ repertoires were searched for previously identified spike- and CEF-reactive CDR3s. CDR3 homology was measured as pairwise Levenshtein distance, computed with the stringdist R package after trimming three terminal residues from each end. TCRdb provides this immuneACCESS table in a form limited to in-frame rearrangements. Some clones are lacking; in checked studies, under half of them reflect an unresolved V gene, and why the rest are absent is not known. The V and J calls and clone size are taken from that table; D and trimming were inferred from the DNA. This sample holds around 62,000 clones; about 95% were observed only once. 0.14% of the sample rests with the top ten.

V loses 1 base, J loses 0 bases, and the germline ends lie 15 bases apart. The CDR3 sequence holds 17 residues, the cysteine and phenylalanine included. The sequence is cut down to CDR3 DNA, 51 bases in frame from base 1. The germline V gene sets CDR1 to MDHEN and CDR2 to SYDVKM. CD4+ T cells from unexposed donors were collected before the COVID-19 pandemic (2011-2018). Naive and memory CD4+ T cells were separated from cryopreserved PBMCs through CD4 enrichment, which was followed by EasySep naive CD4+ T cell enrichment. The leukapheresis product used for the unexposed donors was purchased from a commercial source. PBMCs were isolated from leukapheresis product or whole blood by Ficoll-Paque PLUS gradient centrifugation. The PBMCs went either fresh into the expansion assay or into cryopreservation at -140 degrees C. The QIAamp Micro DNA Kit was used to extract genomic DNA from the CD4+ T cells.

The TCR originated in a human donor in good health. The rearrangement joined TRBV28 to TRBJ1-1; TRBD1 is a weak D gene call, 6 bases matching. Sequenced material: naive CD4+ T cells from PBMCs. The meaning of the sample's cell subset or site label: naive CD4+ T cells isolated by negative enrichment. Here the CDR3 is given as CASSLSRGGGMNTEAFF. The nucleotide sequence reads TGTGCCAGCAGTTTATCCAGGGGCGGTGGGATGAACACTGAAGCTTTCTTT.